These 30 T cell receptor beta chains came from one sample sequenced in a study of blood T cells in healthy people across ages. Sample-barcoded 5' priming and a J-beta primer mix drove a second PCR of about 6 to 12 cycles. Using its own MiXCR run on the 5' RACE reads, TCRdb lists one record per CDR3 protein. Here the sample spans about 2 million distinct CDR3 sequences, around 50% being singletons. Material: blood. These receptors came from a woman aged 40 to 55 in good health.

The V and J genes are TRBV27 and TRBJ2-1; the match to TRBD2 covers 9 bases. This CDR3 has 17 residues. V dropped 2 bases and J dropped 7; count of bases not matched to a gene: 12. Germline CDR1 is MNHEY and CDR2 is SMNVEV (reference sequence). CDR3 in amino acids: CASSLDSAAGGQNEQFF. The CDR3 nucleotides read TGTGCCAGCAGTTTAGATTCTGCGGCGGGGGGGCAGAATGAGCAGTTCTTC.

Points on this clonotype: Its ends do not fully match the called genes, so a read error is possible. The gene calls are TRBV9 and TRBJ2-6; possible D gene TRBD1, 5 bases. Per the germline V gene, CDR1 is SGDLS and CDR2 is YYNGEE. This CDR3 is 17 amino acids long. In DNA form, the CDR3 reads TGTGCCAGCAGCGTAGTTGGGGCCAGCTCTGGGGCCAACGTCCCGACTTTC. Translation: CASSVVGASSGANVPTF.

The gene calls are TRBV29-1 and TRBJ2-3; D gene uncertain. CDR3 size: 12 residues. CDR1 and CDR2 from the germline V gene are SQVTM and ANQGSEA. The V gene lost 3 bases and the J gene lost 4 bases, with 8 bases spanning the gap. This CDR3 reads CSVDGKADTQYF. The DNA for the CDR3 is TGCAGCGTTGATGGTAAAGCAGATACGCAGTATTTT.

The CDR3 region is CASSEARSYGYTF. The CDR3 DNA reads TGTGCCAGCAGCGAGGCCAGAAGCTATGGCTACACCTTC. V and J are TRBV9 and TRBJ1-2; D is uncertain. V was trimmed by 3 bases and J by 4 bases, leaving 10 bases between them. Germline V gene lookup returns CDR1 SGDLS and CDR2 YYNGEE. The CDR3 totals 13 residues.

The gene calls are TRBV5-1 and TRBJ1-2, with TRBD1 matching 7 bases. Looked up from germline, CDR1 is SGHRS and CDR2 is YFSETQ. The ends lost 2 bases at V and 3 bases at J; junction bases unmatched: 7. The CDR3 covers 15 residues. The CDR3 loop is CASSFDTGEDYGYTF. The CDR3 DNA sequence: TGCGCCAGCAGCTTTGATACAGGGGAGGACTATGGCTACACCTTC.

V and J are TRBV3-1 and TRBJ2-1; weak D call: TRBD1 (6 bases). Germline V gives CDR1 LGHDT, CDR2 YNNKEL (reference sequence). The CDR3 runs 15 residues. The V and J ends lost 0 bases and 6 bases respectively, with 12 bases between them. The CDR3 protein is CASSQEGAFINEQFF. The CDR3 DNA is TGTGCCAGCAGCCAAGAGGGGGCCTTTATCAATGAGCAGTTCTTC.

The chain combines TRBV18 with TRBJ2-5; D gene ambiguous. The CDR3 extends over 13 amino acids. Per germline, CDR1 KGHSH and CDR2 LQKENI. Deletions cut 5 bases from V and 2 bases from J, with 9 bases between. The DNA of the CDR3 is TGTGCCAGCTCATTCATGGTGCAAGAGACCCAGTACTTC. Translated, it gives CASSFMVQETQYF.

The table lists this clonotype with many counts. The chain is built from TRBV20-1 and TRBJ2-5; possibly TRBD1 for D (5 bases). The ends were cut back, 5 bases at V and 6 bases at J, with 13 bases in the middle. Germline V gene data show CDR1 as DFQATT and CDR2 as SNEGSKA (reference sequence). The length of the CDR3 is 12 residues. CDR3 residues: CSAQKTDQTQYF. The DNA of the CDR3 is TGCAGTGCTCAAAAGACAGACCAGACCCAGTACTTC.

The chain links TRBV7-9 to TRBJ2-1, with no clear D. CDR1 is SEHNR, CDR2 FQNEAQ, per germline (reference sequence). Trimming shortened V by 0 bases and J by 7 bases, and 7 bases separated the two germline ends. The length of the CDR3 is 13 residues. The CDR3 is CASSLAMGNEQFF. The CDR3 nucleotides read TGTGCCAGCAGCTTAGCGATGGGGAATGAGCAGTTCTTC.

The CDR3 reads CASSEIGTGLSGGPNNEQFF. Written as DNA, the CDR3 is TGTGCCAGCAGTGAAATAGGGACAGGGTTGAGCGGGGGGCCAAACAATGAGCAGTTCTTC. The chain uses TRBV6-1 and TRBJ2-1; D assignment may be TRBD1 or TRBD2 (9 bases each). The CDR3 consists of 20 residues. Between the trimmed V and J ends, which lost 2 bases and 5 bases, there was a span of 28 bases. Germline loops: CDR1 MNHNS, CDR2 SASEGT.

This chain joins TRBV10-1 and TRBJ2-1; maybe TRBD2 (6 bases). Germline-derived CDR1 and CDR2 are WNHNN and SYGVQD (reference sequence). CDR3 size: 13 residues. Trimming cost V 0 bases and J 10 bases, with 10 bases left between them. The CDR3 reads CASSESGLPEQFF. As DNA, the CDR3 is TGCGCCAGCAGTGAGTCGGGACTCCCAGAGCAGTTCTTC.

The chain is built from TRBV27 and TRBJ1-2; D is perhaps TRBD1 (6 bases). The germline V gene encodes CDR1 MNHEY and CDR2 SMNVEV (reference sequence). The CDR3 has 13 residues. V was cut by 4 bases and J by 8 bases, with 14 bases left in between. CDR3 nucleotides: TGTGCCAGCAGTTCTTATAACAGGGCGGGCTACACCTTC. Translated, it gives CASSSYNRAGYTF.

The chain combines TRBV28 with TRBJ2-1; 7 bases map to TRBD2. V shed 7 bases and J 0 bases; nucleotides not matched to a gene: 12. The CDR3 contains 17 residues. Germline CDR1 MDHEN, CDR2 SYDVKM. For the CDR3, the DNA is TGTGCCAGCACCGCCGAGGGAGGGAGAGTCTCCTACAATGAGCAGTTCTTC. Amino acids: CASTAEGGRVSYNEQFF.

The V call is TRBV20-1, the J call TRBJ2-3, with D possibly matching TRBD1 (6 bases). Trimming cost V 6 bases and J 1 base, with 20 bases left between them. CDR1 is DFQATT, CDR2 SNEGSKA, per germline (reference sequence). This CDR3 has 16 amino acids. The CDR3 nucleotides are TGCAGTGCCCCGACCCCACAGGGTGAAGGCACAGATACGCAGTATTTT. Translation gives CSAPTPQGEGTDTQYF.

Comment on this clonotype: This sequence may be a read error, since a much larger clone differs from it by one base. The chain links TRBV6-5 to TRBJ2-3; TRBD2 matches 9 bases. V dropped 2 bases and J dropped 5; count of bases not matched to a gene: 2. The CDR3 covers 14 residues. Germline assignment: CDR1 MNHEY and CDR2 SVGAGI. In nucleotides, the CDR3 is TGTGCCAGCAGTTACGGACTAGCGAAAGATACGCAGTATTTT. The encoded protein is CASSYGLAKDTQYF.

V and J are TRBV9 and TRBJ2-3; perhaps TRBD2 as D (6 bases). This CDR3 is 14 amino acids long. Germline V gives CDR1 SGDLS, CDR2 YYNGEE. Trimming took 3 bases from V and 2 from J, leaving 10 bases between them. Here the CDR3 DNA reads TGTGCCAGCAGCGAGCGGGTATTCACAGATACGCAGTATTTT. Encoded protein: CASSERVFTDTQYF.

A remark on this clonotype: One base away lies a much larger clone, so this may be a sequencing read error. The chain combines TRBV6-2 or TRBV6-3 with TRBJ2-5, with a tentative D call TRBD2 (5 bases). Germline V lookup: CDR1 MNHEY, CDR2 SVGEGT. V was trimmed by 2 bases and J by 11 bases, leaving 21 bases between them. The CDR3 is 15 residues long. The CDR3 region is CASSYAGEGLNTQYF. CDR3 coding DNA: TGTGCCAGCAGTTACGCAGGAGAGGGTTTAAACACTCAGTACTTC.

The chain carries TRBV6-5 and TRBJ2-1, with D possibly TRBD2 on 6 matching bases. This CDR3 region has 15 residues. V was shortened by 6 bases and J by 9 bases, with 21 bases between the two germline ends. The germline CDR1 and CDR2 sequences are MNHEY and SVGAGI. The CDR3 loop is CASRLTPGAWGEQFF. The CDR3 DNA follows: TGTGCCAGCAGACTTACCCCGGGAGCCTGGGGTGAGCAGTTCTTC.

The chain couples TRBV20-1 to TRBJ2-4; either TRBD1 or TRBD2 may fit D (5 bases each). The DNA end is a closer match to TRBJ2-5, so the J assignment may be wrong. Germline V CDR1 and CDR2: DFQATT, SNEGSKA (reference sequence). There are 15 residues in the CDR3. CDR3 DNA: TGCAGTGCTAGACGAGGGGCCCTAGGGAGAGAGACCCAGTACTTC. Protein product: CSARRGALGRETQYF.

This clonotype was counted once. The chain combines TRBV7-6 with TRBJ2-3; D gene uncertain. CDR3 size: 16 residues. The ends were cut back, 1 base at V and 2 bases at J, with 13 bases in the middle. In germline, CDR1 is SGHVS, CDR2 FNYEAQ. CDR3 in amino acids: CASSLDYGRATDTQYF. DNA of the CDR3: TGTGCCAGCAGCTTAGACTATGGAAGGGCCACAGATACGCAGTATTTT.

This clonotype has more than one count but fewer than ten. The J gene is TRBJ2-1, the V gene TRBV7-2; D ambiguous. Trimming cost V 5 bases and J 7 bases, with 21 bases left between them. This CDR3 has 16 residues. Per germline, CDR1 SGHTA and CDR2 FQGNSA. In DNA form, the CDR3 reads TGTGCCAGCAGCCTCCTCCGTCTGGCGGTAGGGAATGAGCAGTTCTTC. This sequence encodes CASSLLRLAVGNEQFF. Using reference TRBV7-2 and TRBJ2-1 for the parts outside the CDR3, the full variable domain is GAGVSQSPSNKVTEKGKDVELRCDPISGHTALYWYRQSLGQGLEFLIYFQGNSAPDKSGLPSDRFSAERTGGSVSTLTIQRTQQEDSAVYLCASSLLRLAVGNEQFFGPGTRLTVL.

J is TRBJ2-1 and V is TRBV5-1; maybe TRBD2 (5 bases). The V gene lost 0 bases and the J gene lost 6 bases, with 16 bases spanning the gap. The V gene's germline CDR1 is SGHRS and CDR2 YFSETQ. The CDR3 extends over 16 amino acids. The CDR3 nucleotides read TGCGCCAGCAGCTTGGCCGGTGCGGGTACTGCCAATGAGCAGTTCTTC. This encodes CASSLAGAGTANEQFF. Full variable domain (remainder filled in from reference TRBV5-1 and TRBJ2-1): KAGVTQTPRYLIKTRGQQVTLSCSPISGHRSVSWYQQTPGQGLQFLFEYFSETQRNKGNFPGRFSGRQFSNSRSEMNVSTLELGDSALYLCASSLAGAGTANEQFFGPGTRLTVL.

CDR3 region: CASSEPGQGIGDYGYTF. DNA of the CDR3: TGTGCCAGCAGCGAGCCGGGACAGGGGATAGGCGACTATGGCTACACCTTC. The chain carries TRBV7-6 and TRBJ1-2; TRBD1 matches at 10 bases. The trim removed 5 bases at V and 3 bases at J, leaving 12 bases unmatched. CDR3 length: 17 residues. Germline CDR1 SGHVS, CDR2 FNYEAQ.

This chain connects TRBV7-2 to TRBJ2-5, with D possibly TRBD1 on 6 matching bases. CDR1 SGHTA and CDR2 FQGNSA come from the germline V gene. There are 14 residues in the CDR3. Trimming cost V 5 bases and J 11 bases, with 21 bases left between them. CDR3 nucleotides: TGTGCCAGCAGCCCTCAAACAGGGAACAATGAGCAGTACTTC. Its protein product is CASSPQTGNNEQYF.

This clonotype has a handful of counts. The genes are TRBV29-1 and TRBJ2-3; 10 positions match TRBD2. V lost 2 bases to trimming and J lost 5 bases; unmatched junction nucleotides: 4. Germline CDR1 reads SQVTM; CDR2 reads ANQGSEA. The length of the CDR3 is 14 residues. The CDR3 loop is CSVELAGEVDTQYF. CDR3 coding DNA: TGCAGCGTTGAACTAGCGGGGGAGGTAGATACGCAGTATTTT.

This clonotype was detected a few times. The CDR3 DNA sequence: TGTGCCAGCAGTTACTCCCGGACGGACGCTAACTATGGCTACACCTTC. Translating gives CASSYSRTDANYGYTF. The chain couples TRBV6-5 to TRBJ1-2; D unclear. The CDR3 is 16 amino acids. Germline CDR1 and CDR2: MNHEY and SVGAGI. The V gene lost 0 bases and the J gene lost 0 bases, with 11 bases spanning the gap.

This clonotype was detected once. CDR3 residues: CASRKPGTSGGIEQYF. In nucleotides, the CDR3 is TGTGCCAGCAGAAAACCCGGGACTAGCGGGGGTATTGAGCAGTACTTC. The chain has TRBV6-5 and TRBJ2-7; TRBD2 agrees at 14 bases. CDR3 length: 16 amino acids. Trimming cost V 6 bases and J 7 bases; bases outside gene matches: 11. Per the germline V gene, CDR1 is MNHEY and CDR2 is SVGAGI.

The V gene is TRBV5-1, the J gene TRBJ2-5; D not certain. Germline-derived CDR1 and CDR2 are SGHRS and YFSETQ. The CDR3 spans 15 residues. V dropped 4 bases and J dropped 5 bases, with 18 bases sitting between them. The CDR3 DNA follows: TGCGCCAGCAGCCCTTCAGATAATAAATGGGAGACCCAGTACTTC. Amino acid sequence: CASSPSDNKWETQYF.

This clonotype occurred a few times. CDR3 in DNA: TGCGCCAGCAGCTTTGAGTTCCAAGAGACCCAGTACTTC. Its translation is CASSFEFQETQYF. The V call is TRBV5-1, the J call TRBJ2-5; D remains ambiguous. Trimming took 2 bases from V and 1 from J, leaving 6 bases between them. The CDR3 covers 13 residues. In germline, CDR1 is SGHRS, CDR2 YFSETQ. Drawing the rest from reference TRBV5-1 and TRBJ2-5, the complete variable domain is KAGVTQTPRYLIKTRGQQVTLSCSPISGHRSVSWYQQTPGQGLQFLFEYFSETQRNKGNFPGRFSGRQFSNSRSEMNVSTLELGDSALYLCASSFEFQETQYFGPGTRLLVL.

This chain uses TRBV4-1 with TRBJ1-2, with a tentative D call TRBD1 (5 bases). CDR1 and CDR2 from the germline V gene are MGHRA and YSYEKL. The CDR3 spans 14 residues. Trimming removed 1 base at V and 3 bases at J, with 9 bases between. The CDR3 nucleotides read TGCGCCAGCAGCCAAGTTCCAGGGTACTATGGCTACACCTTC. Amino acid sequence: CASSQVPGYYGYTF.